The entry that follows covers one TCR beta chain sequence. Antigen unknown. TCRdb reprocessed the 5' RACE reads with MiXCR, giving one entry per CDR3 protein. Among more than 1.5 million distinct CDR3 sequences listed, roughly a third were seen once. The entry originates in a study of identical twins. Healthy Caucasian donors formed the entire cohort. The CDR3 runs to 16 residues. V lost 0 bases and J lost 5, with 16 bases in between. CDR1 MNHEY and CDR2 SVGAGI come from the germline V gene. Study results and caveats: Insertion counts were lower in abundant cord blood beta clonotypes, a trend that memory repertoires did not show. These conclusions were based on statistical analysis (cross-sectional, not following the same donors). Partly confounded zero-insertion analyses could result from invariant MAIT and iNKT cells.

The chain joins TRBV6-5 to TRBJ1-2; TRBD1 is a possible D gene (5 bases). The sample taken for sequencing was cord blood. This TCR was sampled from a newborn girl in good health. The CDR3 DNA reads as TGTGCCAGCAGTTACTCCCAGTACGGGGGGGGATATGGCTACACCTTC. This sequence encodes CASSYSQYGGGYGYTF.